This entry concerns a single TCR beta chain. Its antigen is unknown. Sequenced by immunoSEQ multiplex PCR; TCRdb stores in-frame clones only, minus some. The sample carries around 300,000 clones, about nine tenths recorded once. This sample was taken from a study of cytomegalovirus exposure and HLA in healthy donors. In the study overall: Both the approximately 130 validation repertoires and the approximately 700 first-cohort repertoires used the same platform, as reported by a later analysis.

Whole-study findings and limits: The classifier, whose performance was assessed in both the original and validation cohorts, reportedly diagnosed cytomegalovirus status with high specificity and sensitivity. It was found in a later analysis that first-cohort TCR clusters tended to co-occur in the 130 or so validation repertoires.

Germline V gives CDR1 SGDLS, CDR2 YYNGEE. The CDR3 runs 13 residues. Trimming removed 2 bases from V and 5 bases from J, with 7 bases in between. The donors were part of the validation cohort of 100 to 150 subjects. That cohort was separate from the first cohort, which comprised under 700 subjects. V gene TRBV9 combines with J gene TRBJ2-2; D is ambiguous. The clonotype originates from a woman aged 25 to 39 in good health and CMV-seropositive. The sequenced sample consisted of PBMCs. The CDR3 here is CASSVLQTGELFF. Here the CDR3 DNA reads TGTGCCAGCAGCGTTTTACAGACCGGGGAGCTGTTTTTT.